This T cell receptor (beta chain) was documented in a study of T cell repertoires in cytomegalovirus infection. As for the study in general: As its CMV epitopes, the study selected recently identified HLA-C-restricted and well-studied HLA-B-restricted targets. Both CMV infection and a matching HLA type were indicated by public TCR beta signatures. The study, taken as a whole, reports: It was HLA-C-restricted CMV-specific TCR beta clonotypes that dominated the response ex vivo.

TCRdb passed the reads through MiXCR, listing each CDR3 protein once. The sample gives about half a million distinct CDR3 sequences, about 33% of which show up once; roughly 15% is in the top ten. Germline assignment: CDR1 SGHVS and CDR2 FQNEAQ. This CDR3 is 14 amino acids long. J was trimmed by 6 bases and V by 1 base; bases with no gene match: 2. This clonotype was counted between two and nine times. The antigen is undetermined. The chain joins TRBV7-8 to TRBJ1-5; 8 bases align to TRBD1. This TCR was recovered from a human donor in good health (CMV status not recorded). Some clones in this sample may be carry-over from other donors' samples. This sample comprised cultured PBMCs, obtained from culture after CMV antigen stimulation. DNA for the CDR3: TGTGCCAGCAGCTTAGACAGGGGGGCTCAGCCCCAGCATTTT. This codes for CASSLDRGAQPQHF.